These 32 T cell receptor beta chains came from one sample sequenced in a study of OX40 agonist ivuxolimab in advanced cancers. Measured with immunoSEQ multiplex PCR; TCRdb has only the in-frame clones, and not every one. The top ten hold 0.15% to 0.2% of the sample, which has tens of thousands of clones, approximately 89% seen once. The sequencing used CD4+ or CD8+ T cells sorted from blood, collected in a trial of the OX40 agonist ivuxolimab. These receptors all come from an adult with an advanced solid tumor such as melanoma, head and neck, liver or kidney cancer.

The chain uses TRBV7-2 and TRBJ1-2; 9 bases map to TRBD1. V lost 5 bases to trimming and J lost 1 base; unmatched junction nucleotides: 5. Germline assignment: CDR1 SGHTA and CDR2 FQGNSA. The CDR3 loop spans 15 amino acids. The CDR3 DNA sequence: TGTGCCAGCAGCGCGGACAGGGGATTTAACTATGGCTACACCTTC. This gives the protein CASSADRGFNYGYTF.

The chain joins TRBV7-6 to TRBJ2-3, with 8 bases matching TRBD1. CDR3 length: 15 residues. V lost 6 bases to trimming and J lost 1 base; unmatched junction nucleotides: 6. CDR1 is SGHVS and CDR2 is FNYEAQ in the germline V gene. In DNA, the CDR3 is TGTGCCAGCAGAAGGACAGGGACCCGCACAGATACGCAGTATTTT. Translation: CASRRTGTRTDTQYF.

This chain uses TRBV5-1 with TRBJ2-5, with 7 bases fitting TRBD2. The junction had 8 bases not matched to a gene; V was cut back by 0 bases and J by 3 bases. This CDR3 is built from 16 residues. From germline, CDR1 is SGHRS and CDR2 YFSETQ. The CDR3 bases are TGCGCCAGCAGCTTGGGCTTGCGGGGGTTCGAAGAGACCCAGTACTTC. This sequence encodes CASSLGLRGFEETQYF.

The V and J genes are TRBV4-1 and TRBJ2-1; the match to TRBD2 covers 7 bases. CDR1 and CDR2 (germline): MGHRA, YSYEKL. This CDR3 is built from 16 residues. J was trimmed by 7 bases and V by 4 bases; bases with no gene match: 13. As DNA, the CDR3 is TGCGCCAGCAGCCGGGTGCATGGCGGGGGTGATAATGAGCAGTTCTTC. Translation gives CASSRVHGGGDNEQFF.

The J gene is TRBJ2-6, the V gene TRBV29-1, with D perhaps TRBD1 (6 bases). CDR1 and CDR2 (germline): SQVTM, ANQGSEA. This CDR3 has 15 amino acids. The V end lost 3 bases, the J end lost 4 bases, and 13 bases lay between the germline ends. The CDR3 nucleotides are TGCAGCGTTGAGGTACAGGGCTCCGGGGCCAACGTCCTGACTTTC. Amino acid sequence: CSVEVQGSGANVLTF.

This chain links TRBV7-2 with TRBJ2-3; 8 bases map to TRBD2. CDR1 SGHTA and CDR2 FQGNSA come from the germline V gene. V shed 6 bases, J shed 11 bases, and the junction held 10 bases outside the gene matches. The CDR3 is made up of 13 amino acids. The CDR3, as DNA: TGTGCCAGCAGTGTTATTAGCGGGGTGGAGCAGTATTTT. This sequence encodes CASSVISGVEQYF. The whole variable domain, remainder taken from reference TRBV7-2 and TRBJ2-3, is GAGVSQSPSNKVTEKGKDVELRCDPISGHTALYWYRQSLGQGLEFLIYFQGNSAPDKSGLPSDRFSAERTGGSVSTLTIQRTQQEDSAVYLCASSVISGVEQYFGPGTRLTVL.

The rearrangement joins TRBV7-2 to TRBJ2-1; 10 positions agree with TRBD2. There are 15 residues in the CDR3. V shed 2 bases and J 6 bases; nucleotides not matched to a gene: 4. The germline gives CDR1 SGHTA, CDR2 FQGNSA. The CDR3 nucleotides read TGTGCCAGCAGCTTAAGGCTAGCGGGAGTCAATGAGCAGTTCTTC. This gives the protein CASSLRLAGVNEQFF.

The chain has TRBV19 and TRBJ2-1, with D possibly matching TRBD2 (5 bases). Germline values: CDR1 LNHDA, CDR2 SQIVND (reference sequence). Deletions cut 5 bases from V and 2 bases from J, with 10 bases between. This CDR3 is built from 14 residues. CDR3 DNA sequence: TGTGCCAGTAGTCCGGCCGGGACCTACAATGAGCAGTTCTTC. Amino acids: CASSPAGTYNEQFF.

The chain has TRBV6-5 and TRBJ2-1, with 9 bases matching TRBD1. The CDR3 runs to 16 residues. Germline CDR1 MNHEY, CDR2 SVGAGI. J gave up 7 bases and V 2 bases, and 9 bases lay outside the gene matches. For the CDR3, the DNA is TGTGCCAGCAGTTACGGGTCGACAGGGGGGAGGAATGAGCAGTTCTTC. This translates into CASSYGSTGGRNEQFF.

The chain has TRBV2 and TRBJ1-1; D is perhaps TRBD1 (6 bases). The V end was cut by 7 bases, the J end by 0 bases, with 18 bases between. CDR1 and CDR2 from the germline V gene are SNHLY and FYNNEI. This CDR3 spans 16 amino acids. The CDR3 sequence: CASTEAGGGLNTEAFF. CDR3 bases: TGTGCCAGCACCGAAGCTGGGGGCGGGTTGAACACTGAAGCTTTCTTT.

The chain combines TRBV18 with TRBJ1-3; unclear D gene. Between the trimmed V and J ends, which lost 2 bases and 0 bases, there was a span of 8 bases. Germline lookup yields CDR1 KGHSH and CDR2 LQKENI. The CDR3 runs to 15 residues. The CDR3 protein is CASSPGSLSGNTIYF. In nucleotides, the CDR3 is TGTGCCAGCTCACCAGGGTCTCTCTCTGGAAACACCATATATTTT.

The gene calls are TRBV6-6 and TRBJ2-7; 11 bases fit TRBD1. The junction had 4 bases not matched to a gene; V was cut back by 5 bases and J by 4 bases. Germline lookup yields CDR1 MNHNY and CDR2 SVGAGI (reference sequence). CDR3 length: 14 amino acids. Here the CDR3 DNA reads TGTGCCAGCAGTCCGGGACAGGGGGAATACGAGCAGTACGTC. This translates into CASSPGQGEYEQYV.

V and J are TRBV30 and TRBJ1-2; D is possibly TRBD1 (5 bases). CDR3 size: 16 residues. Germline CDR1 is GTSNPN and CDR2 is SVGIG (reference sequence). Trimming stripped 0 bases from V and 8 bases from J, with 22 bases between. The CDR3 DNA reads TGTGCCTGGAGTGTACCAGGTGGGGCGGGCGTTAACGGCTACACCTTC. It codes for CAWSVPGGAGVNGYTF.

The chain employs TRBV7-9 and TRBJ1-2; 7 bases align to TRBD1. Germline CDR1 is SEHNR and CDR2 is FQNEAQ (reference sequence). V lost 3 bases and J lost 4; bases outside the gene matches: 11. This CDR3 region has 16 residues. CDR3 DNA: TGTGCCAGCAGCTTGGCGGACAGGACGGAGCTCTATGGCTACACCTTC. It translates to CASSLADRTELYGYTF.

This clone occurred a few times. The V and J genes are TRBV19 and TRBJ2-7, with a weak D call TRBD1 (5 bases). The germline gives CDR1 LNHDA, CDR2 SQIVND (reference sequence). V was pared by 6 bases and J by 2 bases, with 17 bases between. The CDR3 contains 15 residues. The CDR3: CASSPGQSPTYEQYF. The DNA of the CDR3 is TGTGCCAGTAGCCCCGGACAATCCCCAACCTACGAGCAGTACTTC.

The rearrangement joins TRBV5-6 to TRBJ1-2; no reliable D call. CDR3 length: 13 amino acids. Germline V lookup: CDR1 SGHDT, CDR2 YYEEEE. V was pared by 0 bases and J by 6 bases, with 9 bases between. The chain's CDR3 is CASSLASANGYTF. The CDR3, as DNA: TGTGCCAGCAGCTTGGCCTCTGCGAATGGCTACACCTTC.

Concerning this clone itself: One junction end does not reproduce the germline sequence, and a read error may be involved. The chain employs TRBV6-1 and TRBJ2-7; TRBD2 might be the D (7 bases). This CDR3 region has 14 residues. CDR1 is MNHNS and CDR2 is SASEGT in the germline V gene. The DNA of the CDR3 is TGTGCCAGCGAGGGGGGGTCAACCCTACGAGCAGTTCACTTC. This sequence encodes CASEGGSTLRAVHF.

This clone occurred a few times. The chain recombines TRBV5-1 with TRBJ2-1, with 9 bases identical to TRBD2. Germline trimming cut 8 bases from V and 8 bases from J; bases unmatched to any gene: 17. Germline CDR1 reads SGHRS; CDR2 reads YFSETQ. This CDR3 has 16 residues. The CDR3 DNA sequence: TGCGCCAGTACAGGACTAGCGACGTCGGGTTGGGATGAGCAGTTCTTC. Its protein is CASTGLATSGWDEQFF.

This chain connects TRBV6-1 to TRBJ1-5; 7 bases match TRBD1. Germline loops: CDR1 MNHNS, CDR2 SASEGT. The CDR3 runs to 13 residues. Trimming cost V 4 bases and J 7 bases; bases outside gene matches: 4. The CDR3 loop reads CASSVTGEQPQHF. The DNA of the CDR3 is TGTGCCAGCAGTGTTACAGGGGAACAGCCCCAGCATTTT.

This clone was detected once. In nucleotides, the CDR3 is TGCGCCAGCAGCTTGGGAAGCGGGGAGTACAATGAGCAGTTCTTC. It yields the protein CASSLGSGEYNEQFF. The chain is built from TRBV5-1 and TRBJ2-1; 7 bases align to TRBD2. The CDR3 totals 15 residues. V was pared by 0 bases and J by 4 bases, with 4 bases of the junction left unmatched. Germline-derived CDR1 and CDR2 are SGHRS and YFSETQ. Full variable domain (missing parts from reference TRBV5-1 and TRBJ2-1): KAGVTQTPRYLIKTRGQQVTLSCSPISGHRSVSWYQQTPGQGLQFLFEYFSETQRNKGNFPGRFSGRQFSNSRSEMNVSTLELGDSALYLCASSLGSGEYNEQFFGPGTRLTVL.

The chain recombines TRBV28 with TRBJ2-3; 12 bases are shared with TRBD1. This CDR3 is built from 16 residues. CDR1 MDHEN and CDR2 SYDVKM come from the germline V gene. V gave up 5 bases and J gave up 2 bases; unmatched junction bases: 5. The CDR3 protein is CASSPWGQGATDTQYF. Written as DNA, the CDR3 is TGTGCCAGCAGTCCGTGGGGACAGGGGGCCACAGATACGCAGTATTTT.

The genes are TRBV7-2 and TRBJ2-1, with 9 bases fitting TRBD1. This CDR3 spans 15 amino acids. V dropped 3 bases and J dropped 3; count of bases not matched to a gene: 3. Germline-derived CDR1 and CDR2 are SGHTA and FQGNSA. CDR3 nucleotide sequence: TGTGCCAGCAGCTTTTTGACAGGGGGCTACAATGAGCAGTTCTTC. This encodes CASSFLTGGYNEQFF.

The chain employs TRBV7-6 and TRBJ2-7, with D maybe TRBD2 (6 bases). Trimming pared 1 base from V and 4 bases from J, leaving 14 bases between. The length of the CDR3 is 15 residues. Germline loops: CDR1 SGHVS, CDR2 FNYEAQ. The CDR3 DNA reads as TGTGCCAGCAGCTTAGGGGGTACCGGAGGGTACGAGCAGTACTTC. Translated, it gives CASSLGGTGGYEQYF.

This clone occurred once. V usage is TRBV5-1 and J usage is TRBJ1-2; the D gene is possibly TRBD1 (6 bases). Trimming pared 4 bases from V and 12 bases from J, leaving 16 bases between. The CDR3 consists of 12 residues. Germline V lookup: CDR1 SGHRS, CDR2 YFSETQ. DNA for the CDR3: TGCGCCAGCAGCACCGACAGGCTAGGCAACACCTTC. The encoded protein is CASSTDRLGNTF.

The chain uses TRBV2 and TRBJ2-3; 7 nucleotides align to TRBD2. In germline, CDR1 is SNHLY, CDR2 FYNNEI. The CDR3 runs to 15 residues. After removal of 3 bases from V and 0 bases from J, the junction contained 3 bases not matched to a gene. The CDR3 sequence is CASSEISGSTDTQYF. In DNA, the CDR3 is TGTGCCAGCAGTGAGATTAGCGGGAGCACAGATACGCAGTATTTT.

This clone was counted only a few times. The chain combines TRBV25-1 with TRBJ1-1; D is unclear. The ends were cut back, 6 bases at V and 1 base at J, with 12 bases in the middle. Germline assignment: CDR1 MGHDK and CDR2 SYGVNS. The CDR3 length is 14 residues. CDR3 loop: CASRSNGPNTEAFF. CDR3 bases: TGTGCCAGCAGAAGTAATGGCCCGAACACTGAAGCTTTCTTT.

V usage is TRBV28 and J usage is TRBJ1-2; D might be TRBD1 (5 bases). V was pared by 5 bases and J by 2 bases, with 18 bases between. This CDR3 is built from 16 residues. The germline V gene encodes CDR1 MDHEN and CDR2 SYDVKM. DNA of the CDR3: TGTGCCAGCAGTCCCCCGGGACCCGGGCAAAACTATGGCTACACCTTC. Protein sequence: CASSPPGPGQNYGYTF.

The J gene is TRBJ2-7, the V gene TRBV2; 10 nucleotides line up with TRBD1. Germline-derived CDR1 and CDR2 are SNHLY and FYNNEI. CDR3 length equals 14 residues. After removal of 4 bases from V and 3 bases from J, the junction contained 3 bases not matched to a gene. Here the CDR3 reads CASSVGTGVYEQYF. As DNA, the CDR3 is TGTGCCAGCAGTGTAGGGACAGGGGTCTACGAGCAGTACTTC.

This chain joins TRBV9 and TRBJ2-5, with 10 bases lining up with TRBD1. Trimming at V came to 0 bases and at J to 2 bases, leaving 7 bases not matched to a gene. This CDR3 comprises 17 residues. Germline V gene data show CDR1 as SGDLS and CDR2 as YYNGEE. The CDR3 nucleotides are TGTGCCAGCAGCGTAGGAGGCGGGACAGGGGAACAAGAGACCCAGTACTTC. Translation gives CASSVGGGTGEQETQYF.

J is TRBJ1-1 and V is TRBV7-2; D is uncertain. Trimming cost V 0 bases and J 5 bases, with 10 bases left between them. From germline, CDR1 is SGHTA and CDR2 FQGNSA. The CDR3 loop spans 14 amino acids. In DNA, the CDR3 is TGTGCCAGCAGCTTAGCGCTCGGGATGACTGAAGCTTTCTTT. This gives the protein CASSLALGMTEAFF.

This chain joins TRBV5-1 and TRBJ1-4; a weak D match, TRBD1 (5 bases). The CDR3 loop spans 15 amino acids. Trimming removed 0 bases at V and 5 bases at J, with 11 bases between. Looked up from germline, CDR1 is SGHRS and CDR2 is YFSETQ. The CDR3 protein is CASSLEGTGNEKLFF. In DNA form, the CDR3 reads TGCGCCAGCAGCTTGGAGGGGACGGGGAATGAAAAACTGTTTTTT.

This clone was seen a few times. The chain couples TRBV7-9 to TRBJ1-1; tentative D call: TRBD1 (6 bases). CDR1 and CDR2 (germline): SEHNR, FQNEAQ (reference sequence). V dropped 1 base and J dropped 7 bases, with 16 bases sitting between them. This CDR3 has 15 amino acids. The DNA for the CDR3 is TGTGCCAGCAGCTTAGTCTCTGGAATGACAGGTGAAGCTTTCTTT. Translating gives CASSLVSGMTGEAFF.